This TCR beta chain was documented in a study of cytomegalovirus exposure and HLA in healthy donors. Details on this clone: Its specificity is unknown.

Germline assignment: CDR1 PRHDT and CDR2 FYEKMQ (reference sequence). This CDR3 comprises 15 residues. V was pared by 0 bases and J by 4 bases, with 10 bases between. Study-wide results and caveats: A later analysis reportedly found that, within productive TCRs, an Asian-associated ancestry cluster had fewer N-insertions than the mean observed across the roughly 630 donors. Sequencing likely produced, as an artifact, a cluster of highly shared sequence variants. Previously analyzed data showed that most TCR beta V segments were productive at a frequency of about 87% or about 30%. Rates of TCR association differed by HLA locus in a later analysis, with DRB1 highest and HLA-C lowest.

The PCR was carried out with 60 Vbeta primers and 13 Jbeta primers. Repertoires were generated with immunoSEQ multiplex PCR, while TCRdb's copy carries only in-frame clones and drops some. The sample lists approximately 160,000 clones; roughly 80% were seen once. The clonotype comes from a male donor in good health and CMV-seronegative. The sample taken for sequencing was PBMCs. The chain joins TRBV13 to TRBJ1-3; D possibly corresponds to TRBD1 (5 bases). CDR3 loop: CASSLGLTAGNTIYF. For the CDR3, the DNA is TGTGCCAGCAGCTTAGGCCTGACAGCGGGAAACACCATATATTTT.